A selection of T cell receptor beta chains follows, all from one sample in a study of sequential checkpoint blockade in melanoma. TCRdb's copy holds only in-frame clones and misses some; the assay was immunoSEQ multiplex PCR. Counted here are some 7,500 clones, 20% to 30% occurring once; the ten biggest clones make up under 6%. The specimen comprised tumor tissue (inferred from file names), sampled from a patient given nivolumab and ipilimumab in sequence. Source of these receptors: a human donor with melanoma. The CDR3 runs from the conserved cysteine through the conserved F or W. The order of the fields is D gene, V gene, clone size, J gene, CDR3 length, CDR3 protein, CDR3 DNA. A D gene is named only where the DNA matches it firmly. Expanded clones get a size class; other rows say once, few or many, or leave the size out.

d_gene: TRBD1
v_gene: TRBV10-2
abundance: .
j_gene: TRBJ2-7
len: 15
CDR3aa: CASLEPGQGIYEQYF
CDR3nt: TGCGCCAGCTTAGAACCGGGACAGGGAATCTACGAGCAGTACTTC

d_gene: .
v_gene: TRBV6-8
abundance: .
j_gene: TRBJ1-5
len: 15
CDR3aa: CASSLLEGGNQPQHF
CDR3nt: TGTGCCAGCAGTCTCCTGGAAGGGGGCAATCAGCCCCAGCATTTT

d_gene: TRBD2
v_gene: TRBV5-1
abundance: .
j_gene: TRBJ2-5
len: 16
CDR3aa: CASSLAGSGGQETQYF
CDR3nt: TGCGCCAGCAGCTTGGCAGGTAGCGGGGGGCAAGAGACCCAGTACTTC

d_gene: .
v_gene: TRBV25-1
abundance: .
j_gene: TRBJ2-5
len: 14
CDR3aa: CASSLPGAKETQYF
CDR3nt: TGTGCCAGCAGTTTACCAGGGGCCAAAGAGACCCAGTACTTC

d_gene: .
v_gene: TRBV6-8
abundance: few
j_gene: TRBJ1-2
len: 12
CDR3aa: CASNAAGYGYTF
CDR3nt: TGTGCCAGCAATGCGGCAGGCTATGGCTACACCTTC

d_gene: TRBD1
v_gene: TRBV18
abundance: .
j_gene: TRBJ1-5
len: 17
CDR3aa: CASSPPLAGGSNQPQHF
CDR3nt: TGTGCCAGCTCACCACCTTTGGCAGGGGGAAGCAATCAGCCCCAGCATTTT

d_gene: .
v_gene: TRBV2
abundance: few
j_gene: TRBJ2-7
len: 13
CDR3aa: CASSNTGRGEQYF
CDR3nt: TGTGCCAGCAGTAATACAGGGAGGGGCGAGCAGTACTTC

d_gene: .
v_gene: TRBV28
abundance: few
j_gene: TRBJ2-1
len: 16
CDR3aa: CASSLAALSEGNEQFF
CDR3nt: TGTGCCAGCAGTCTCGCCGCCCTTTCTGAGGGCAATGAGCAGTTCTTC

d_gene: TRBD1
v_gene: TRBV5-1
abundance: .
j_gene: TRBJ2-4
len: 15
CDR3aa: CASSLQGATENIQYF
CDR3nt: TGCGCCAGCAGCTTGCAGGGGGCGACAGAAAACATTCAGTACTTC

d_gene: .
v_gene: TRBV11-3
abundance: many
j_gene: TRBJ2-1
len: 17
CDR3aa: CASSTPSGGPSHDEQFF
CDR3nt: TGTGCCAGCAGCACTCCGTCAGGTGGCCCTAGCCACGATGAGCAGTTCTTC

d_gene: TRBD1
v_gene: TRBV6-8
abundance: few
j_gene: TRBJ1-1
len: 17
CDR3aa: CASIENPGQNMNTEAFF
CDR3nt: TGTGCCAGCATTGAAAACCCGGGACAGAACATGAACACTGAAGCTTTCTTT

d_gene: TRBD1
v_gene: TRBV11-3
abundance: many
j_gene: TRBJ2-7
len: 15
CDR3aa: CASSDSGTGSYEQYF
CDR3nt: TGTGCCAGCAGCGACTCCGGGACAGGGTCGTACGAGCAGTACTTC

d_gene: .
v_gene: TRBV6-8
abundance: few
j_gene: TRBJ2-5
len: 13
CDR3aa: CAITSHSQETQYF
CDR3nt: TGTGCCATCACGTCCCACAGCCAAGAGACCCAGTACTTC

d_gene: TRBD2
v_gene: TRBV10-2
abundance: .
j_gene: TRBJ2-7
len: 15
CDR3aa: CASSLLAGEFYEQYF
CDR3nt: TGCGCCAGCAGTTTACTAGCGGGGGAGTTCTACGAGCAGTACTTC

d_gene: TRBD2
v_gene: TRBV11-3
abundance: medium-sized
j_gene: TRBJ2-1
len: 14
CDR3aa: CASSLSGAGNEQFF
CDR3nt: TGTGCCAGCAGCTTGTCAGGAGCGGGGAATGAGCAGTTCTTC

d_gene: .
v_gene: TRBV19
abundance: .
j_gene: TRBJ2-3
len: 16
CDR3aa: CASSEHPFPSTDTQYF
CDR3nt: TGTGCCAGTAGTGAACACCCCTTTCCTAGCACAGATACGCAGTATTTT

d_gene: .
v_gene: TRBV6-8
abundance: .
j_gene: TRBJ1-5
len: 17
CDR3aa: CASSYTFPGVSNQPQHF
CDR3nt: TGTGCCAGCAGTTACACATTTCCAGGGGTTAGCAATCAGCCCCAGCATTTT

d_gene: .
v_gene: TRBV11-3
abundance: many
j_gene: TRBJ1-5
len: 14
CDR3aa: CASSPLGVDQPQHF
CDR3nt: TGTGCCAGCAGCCCCCTTGGGGTAGATCAGCCCCAGCATTTT

d_gene: TRBD1
v_gene: TRBV11-3
abundance: many
j_gene: TRBJ2-1
len: 15
CDR3aa: CASSLPDRGALEQFF
CDR3nt: TGTGCCAGCAGCTTACCCGACAGGGGTGCTCTTGAGCAGTTCTTC

d_gene: TRBD1
v_gene: TRBV5-1
abundance: .
j_gene: TRBJ2-7
len: 14
CDR3aa: CASSWTGLPYEQYF
CDR3nt: TGCGCCAGCAGCTGGACAGGGCTCCCCTACGAGCAGTACTTC

d_gene: .
v_gene: TRBV30
abundance: .
j_gene: TRBJ2-3
len: 15
CDR3aa: CAFTMGSGGRDTQYF
CDR3nt: TGTGCCTTCACCATGGGGAGTGGGGGGAGAGATACGCAGTATTTT

d_gene: .
v_gene: TRBV6-8
abundance: few
j_gene: TRBJ2-7
len: 15
CDR3aa: CASSYLASSSYEQYF
CDR3nt: TGTGCCAGCAGTTACCTGGCCTCGAGCTCCTACGAGCAGTACTTC

d_gene: .
v_gene: TRBV19
abundance: few
j_gene: TRBJ2-3
len: 12
CDR3aa: CASSPRTDTQYF
CDR3nt: TGTGCCAGTAGTCCCAGGACAGATACGCAGTATTTT

d_gene: .
v_gene: TRBV11-3
abundance: medium-sized
j_gene: TRBJ1-4
len: 19
CDR3aa: CASSLWETRVTPDNEKLFF
CDR3nt: TGTGCCAGCAGCTTGTGGGAAACAAGAGTGACTCCCGATAATGAAAAACTGTTTTTT

d_gene: .
v_gene: TRBV30
abundance: .
j_gene: TRBJ1-1
len: 13
CDR3aa: CAWSVGPNTEAFF
CDR3nt: TGTGCCTGGAGTGTTGGGCCGAACACTGAAGCTTTCTTT

d_gene: .
v_gene: TRBV19
abundance: .
j_gene: TRBJ2-7
len: 15
CDR3aa: CASSIRPSESYEQYF
CDR3nt: TGTGCCAGTAGTATAAGGCCTAGCGAATCCTACGAGCAGTACTTC

d_gene: .
v_gene: TRBV1
abundance: few
j_gene: TRBJ2-7
len: 15
CDR3aa: CASSPTQGVGYEQYF
CDR3nt: TGCGCCAGCAGCCCGACGCAGGGGGTAGGCTACGAGCAGTACTTC

d_gene: .
v_gene: TRBV6-8
abundance: few
j_gene: TRBJ2-7
len: 12
CDR3aa: CASSYRLPEQYF
CDR3nt: TGTGCCAGCAGTTATCGGCTACCCGAGCAGTACTTC

d_gene: TRBD2
v_gene: TRBV11-3
abundance: medium-sized
j_gene: TRBJ2-2
len: 16
CDR3aa: CASSIGTSGVTGELFF
CDR3nt: TGTGCCAGCAGCATCGGGACTAGCGGGGTCACCGGGGAGCTGTTTTTT

d_gene: TRBD2
v_gene: TRBV6-8
abundance: few
j_gene: TRBJ2-1
len: 13
CDR3aa: CASRTSGMNEQFF
CDR3nt: TGTGCCAGCAGGACTAGCGGGATGAATGAGCAGTTCTTC

d_gene: TRBD2
v_gene: TRBV4-1
abundance: few
j_gene: TRBJ2-7
len: 15
CDR3aa: CASSLRSGGAYEQYF
CDR3nt: TGCGCCAGCAGCCTCCGTAGCGGGGGGGCCTACGAGCAGTACTTC

d_gene: .
v_gene: TRBV6-8
abundance: .
j_gene: TRBJ2-7
len: 13
CDR3aa: CASSLRDSHEQYF
CDR3nt: TGTGCCAGCAGTTTAAGAGACTCCCACGAGCAGTACTTC

d_gene: .
v_gene: TRBV6-8
abundance: many
j_gene: TRBJ2-3
len: 14
CDR3aa: CASRGLGLVDTQYF
CDR3nt: TGTGCCAGCAGGGGATTGGGCTTGGTAGATACGCAGTATTTT

d_gene: .
v_gene: TRBV11-3
abundance: medium-sized
j_gene: TRBJ1-1
len: 14
CDR3aa: CASSVTLGPLEAFF
CDR3nt: TGTGCCAGCAGCGTAACCCTTGGACCGCTTGAAGCTTTCTTT

d_gene: TRBD1
v_gene: TRBV6-8
abundance: few
j_gene: TRBJ2-1
len: 15
CDR3aa: CASSYIGTGAWEQFF
CDR3nt: TGTGCCAGCAGTTACATTGGGACAGGGGCGTGGGAGCAGTTCTTC

d_gene: .
v_gene: TRBV29-1
abundance: .
j_gene: TRBJ1-1
len: 12
CDR3aa: CSVRGGGGEAFF
CDR3nt: TGCAGCGTCCGGGGAGGAGGGGGAGAAGCTTTCTTT

d_gene: .
v_gene: TRBV6-8
abundance: few
j_gene: TRBJ2-5
len: 13
CDR3aa: CASRKNVQETQYF
CDR3nt: TGTGCCAGCAGGAAGAACGTCCAAGAGACCCAGTACTTC

d_gene: .
v_gene: TRBV6-8
abundance: .
j_gene: TRBJ1-2
len: 13
CDR3aa: CASGLGEVYGYTF
CDR3nt: TGTGCCAGCGGTTTGGGGGAAGTCTATGGCTACACCTTC

d_gene: .
v_gene: TRBV6-8
abundance: .
j_gene: TRBJ2-7
len: 13
CDR3aa: CASSYLGSYEQYF
CDR3nt: TGTGCCAGCAGTTACTTGGGGAGCTACGAGCAGTACTTC

d_gene: .
v_gene: TRBV12-1
abundance: .
j_gene: TRBJ1-4
len: 19
CDR3aa: CASSVSAGQVHLRREKLFF
CDR3nt: TGTGCCAGCAGCGTTTCCGCGGGACAGGTTCATTTAAGGAGGGAAAAACTGTTTTTT

d_gene: .
v_gene: TRBV11-3
abundance: medium-sized
j_gene: TRBJ1-1
len: 14
CDR3aa: CASSPQTWVTEAFF
CDR3nt: TGTGCCAGCAGCCCACAGACCTGGGTCACTGAAGCTTTCTTT

d_gene: TRBD2
v_gene: TRBV6-8
abundance: .
j_gene: TRBJ2-3
len: 19
CDR3aa: CASSPPPGLAGASTDTQYF
CDR3nt: TGTGCCAGCAGTCCTCCACCGGGACTAGCGGGGGCTAGCACAGATACGCAGTATTTT

d_gene: TRBD2
v_gene: TRBV19
abundance: .
j_gene: TRBJ2-3
len: 17
CDR3aa: CASSIISSGGVRDTQYF
CDR3nt: TGTGCCAGTAGTATAATATCTAGCGGGGGGGTCAGGGATACGCAGTATTTT

d_gene: .
v_gene: TRBV9
abundance: .
j_gene: TRBJ2-1
len: 14
CDR3aa: CASSVEGTYNEQFF
CDR3nt: TGTGCCAGCAGCGTAGAGGGCACCTACAATGAGCAGTTCTTC

d_gene: .
v_gene: TRBV11-3
abundance: .
j_gene: TRBJ1-2
len: 15
CDR3aa: CASSLGPGQAYGYTF
CDR3nt: TGTGCCAGCAGCTTAGGGCCAGGACAAGCTTATGGCTACACCTTC

d_gene: .
v_gene: TRBV11-3
abundance: many
j_gene: TRBJ2-7
len: 16
CDR3aa: CASSLFLGRVDYEQYF
CDR3nt: TGTGCCAGCAGCTTATTTTTGGGCAGGGTGGACTACGAGCAGTACTTC

d_gene: TRBD2
v_gene: TRBV11-3
abundance: .
j_gene: TRBJ2-2
len: 15
CDR3aa: CASSSTSGGTGELFF
CDR3nt: TGTGCCAGCAGCTCGACTAGCGGGGGGACCGGGGAGCTGTTTTTT

d_gene: .
v_gene: TRBV15
abundance: .
j_gene: TRBJ2-2
len: 14
CDR3aa: CATEEELNTGELFF
CDR3nt: TGTGCCACCGAAGAGGAATTAAACACCGGGGAGCTGTTTTTT

d_gene: .
v_gene: TRBV6-8
abundance: .
j_gene: TRBJ1-5
len: 13
CDR3aa: CASSYPRTPTQHF
CDR3nt: TGTGCCAGCAGTTACCCGCGGACTCCCACCCAGCATTTT

d_gene: TRBD1
v_gene: TRBV6-8
abundance: few
j_gene: TRBJ1-4
len: 15
CDR3aa: CASSYPRTGDEKLFF
CDR3nt: TGTGCCAGCAGTTACCCAAGGACAGGGGATGAAAAACTGTTTTTT

d_gene: .
v_gene: TRBV9
abundance: few
j_gene: TRBJ2-7
len: 13
CDR3aa: CASRETSYSEQYF
CDR3nt: TGTGCCAGCAGGGAAACTAGTTACAGCGAGCAGTACTTC